This TCR beta chain was documented in a study of cytomegalovirus exposure and HLA in healthy donors. The sample holds a few counts of this clone. Primers for the PCR totalled 60 Vbeta and 13 Jbeta. Some clones are missing from TCRdb's copy, which holds only in-frame ones; the method was immunoSEQ multiplex PCR. Here the sample spans 90,000 to 120,000 clones, approximately 76% being singletons. There are 16 residues in the CDR3. Germline CDR1 SGHTA, CDR2 FQGTGA. V shed 5 bases and J 2 bases; nucleotides not matched to a gene: 6. The chain carries TRBV7-3 and TRBJ2-6; 7 bases fit TRBD1. Sequencing used PBMCs. This sequence was found in a young woman in good health and CMV-seropositive. CDR3 residues: CASSPDTGAGANVLTF. Here the CDR3 DNA reads TGTGCCAGCAGCCCAGACACAGGGGCTGGGGCCAACGTCCTGACTTTC.